This T cell receptor beta chain came from a study of OX40 agonist ivuxolimab in advanced cancers. Study at large: Patients received the agonistic anti-OX40 (CD134) antibody ivuxolimab. Patients got intravenous ivuxolimab at 0.01 to 10 mg/kg every 2 weeks. Recorded diagnoses for dose-escalation patients were hepatocellular carcinoma, melanoma, renal cell or head and neck cancer.

The sampling schedule covered blood at baseline, cycle 4 day 1, and cycle 7 day 1. Sequencing used immunoSEQ multiplex PCR; TCRdb keeps in-frame clones, though not all of them. The sample has 55,000 to 70,000 clones, approximately 89% seen once. The V gene's germline CDR1 is KGHSH and CDR2 LQKENI. The V end was cut by 2 bases, the J end by 5 bases, with 10 bases between. The CDR3 runs to 15 residues. This specimen was CD4+ or CD8+ T cells sorted from blood, taken in a trial of the OX40 agonist ivuxolimab. The chain recombines TRBV18 with TRBJ1-6; possibly TRBD1 for D (5 bases). This sequence was found in an adult with an advanced solid tumor such as melanoma, head and neck, liver or kidney cancer. The CDR3 sequence: CASSPETADNSPLHF. The CDR3 DNA reads TGTGCCAGCTCACCAGAGACAGCCGATAATTCACCCCTCCACTTT.